This T cell receptor (beta chain) was identified in a study of T cell clonotyping in hematopoietic cell transplantation. There are 10 residues in the CDR3. Germline V CDR1 and CDR2: SQVTM, ANQGSEA. Between the trimmed V and J ends, which lost 6 bases and 12 bases, there was a span of 13 bases. For this clone: The target antigen is unknown.

Regarding time point: recipient sample about 28 days before transplant, after cytoreduction. Method: immunoSEQ multiplex PCR; TCRdb's copy keeps in-frame clones and lacks some. The data hold some 16,000 clones, with 93% observed a single time. Study-wide points: At the given depth, recipient repertoires were over 95% de novo clonotypes.

The source of this sequence is a young man with biphenotypic leukemia. Some clones in this sample may be carry-over from other donors' samples. This chain links TRBV29-1 with TRBJ2-3; D is possibly TRBD2 (6 bases). Sequenced here: peripheral blood mononuclear cells, sampled before stem cell transplant. This CDR3 is CSVSRGLQYF. The CDR3 nucleotides are TGCAGCGTCTCTCGGGGGTTACAGTATTTT.